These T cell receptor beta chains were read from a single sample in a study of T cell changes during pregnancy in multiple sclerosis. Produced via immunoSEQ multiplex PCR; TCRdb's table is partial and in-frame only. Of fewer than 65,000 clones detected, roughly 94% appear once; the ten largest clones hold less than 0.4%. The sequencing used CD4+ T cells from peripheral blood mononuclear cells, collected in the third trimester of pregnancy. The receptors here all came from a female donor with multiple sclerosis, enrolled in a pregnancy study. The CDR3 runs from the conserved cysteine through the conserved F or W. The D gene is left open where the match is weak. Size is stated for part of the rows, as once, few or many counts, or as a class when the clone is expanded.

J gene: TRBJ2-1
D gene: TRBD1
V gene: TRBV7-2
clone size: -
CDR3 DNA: TGTGCCAGCAGCTTGGACAGGCGTGAGCTGGGCAATGAGCAGTTCTTC
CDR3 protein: CASSLDRRELGNEQFF

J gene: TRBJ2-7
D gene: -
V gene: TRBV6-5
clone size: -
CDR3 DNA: TGTGCCAGCAGTTACTCCCTTACTGGCTCCTACGAGCAGTACTTC
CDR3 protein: CASSYSLTGSYEQYF

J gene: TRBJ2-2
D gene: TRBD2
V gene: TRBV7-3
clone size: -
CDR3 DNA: TGTGCCAGCAGCTTAACAGCGGGAGACACCGGGGAGCTGTTTTTT
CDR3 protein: CASSLTAGDTGELFF

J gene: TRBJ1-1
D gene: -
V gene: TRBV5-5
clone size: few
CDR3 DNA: TGTGCCAGCAGCTTTGGGCAAGTGAACACTGAAGCTTTCTTT
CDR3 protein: CASSFGQVNTEAFF

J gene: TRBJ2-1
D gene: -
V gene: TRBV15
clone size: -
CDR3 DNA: TGTGCCACCAGCAGAGGCAATTGGGCTGGACAGAGCTCCTACAATGAGCAGTTCTTC
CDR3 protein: CATSRGNWAGQSSYNEQFF

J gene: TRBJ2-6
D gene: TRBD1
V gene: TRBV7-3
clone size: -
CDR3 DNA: TGTGCCAGCAGCGTGGACAGGGTTAAAACTGGGGCCAACGTCCTGACTTTC
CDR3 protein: CASSVDRVKTGANVLTF

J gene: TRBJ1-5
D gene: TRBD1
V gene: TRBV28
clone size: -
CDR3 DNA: TGTGCCAGCAGTCTCGACAGGGGGAACAATCAGCCCCAGCATTTT
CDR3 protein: CASSLDRGNNQPQHF

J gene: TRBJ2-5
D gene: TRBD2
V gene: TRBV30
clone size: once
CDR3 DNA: TGTGCCTGGAGTCCGGGGGGTGAGACCCAGTACTTC
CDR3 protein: CAWSPGGETQYF

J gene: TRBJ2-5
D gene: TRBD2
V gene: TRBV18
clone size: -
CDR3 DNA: TGTGCCAGCTCACCACGCGGGGAGGGAGAGACCCAGTACTTC
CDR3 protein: CASSPRGEGETQYF

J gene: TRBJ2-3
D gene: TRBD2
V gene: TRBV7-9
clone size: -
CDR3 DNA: TGTGCCAGCAGCCTCCGTAGCGGGGGGGCGTGGGATACGCAGTATTTT
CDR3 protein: CASSLRSGGAWDTQYF

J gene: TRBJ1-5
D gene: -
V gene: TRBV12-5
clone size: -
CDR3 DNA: TGTGCTAGTGCCTTTCAGGGAGGTGGCAATCAGCCCCAGCATTTT
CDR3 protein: CASAFQGGGNQPQHF

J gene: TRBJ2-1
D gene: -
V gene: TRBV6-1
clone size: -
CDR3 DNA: TGTGCCAGCAGGGACCCCGGGGGCAATGAGCAGTTCTTC
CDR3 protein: CASRDPGGNEQFF

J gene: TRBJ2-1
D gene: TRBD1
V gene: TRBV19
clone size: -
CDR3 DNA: TGTGCCAGTAGTATCGCTGTAAAGGGTCAAGGGACAGGGGGGCAGTTCTTC
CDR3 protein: CASSIAVKGQGTGGQFF

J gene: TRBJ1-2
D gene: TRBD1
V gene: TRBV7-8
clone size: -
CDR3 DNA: TGTGCCAGCAGCCCACCGGGAAGGGGGCCGTACTATGGCTACACCTTC
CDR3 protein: CASSPPGRGPYYGYTF

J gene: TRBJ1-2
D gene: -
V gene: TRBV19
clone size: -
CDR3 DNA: TGTGCCACCTCCCTTCTTAACTATGGCTACACCTTC
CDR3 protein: CATSLLNYGYTF

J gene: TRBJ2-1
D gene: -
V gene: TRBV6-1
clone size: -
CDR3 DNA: TGTGCCAGTGGGACAAGCTCCTACAATGAGCAGTTCTTC
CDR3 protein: CASGTSSYNEQFF

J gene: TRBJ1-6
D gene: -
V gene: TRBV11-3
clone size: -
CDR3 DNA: TGTGCCAGCAGCTTAGCTCTCTCACCCCTCCACTTT
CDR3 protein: CASSLALSPLHF

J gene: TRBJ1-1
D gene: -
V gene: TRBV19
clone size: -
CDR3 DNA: TGTGCCAGTAGTATACCAGGGCGGAGAGTTTCCGAAGCTTTCTTT
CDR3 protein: CASSIPGRRVSEAFF

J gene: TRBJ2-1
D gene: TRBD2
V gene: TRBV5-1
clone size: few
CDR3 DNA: TGCGCCAGCAGCTTGGCCAGGGATAGCGGGGGGGCCAATGAGCAGTTCTTC
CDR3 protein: CASSLARDSGGANEQFF

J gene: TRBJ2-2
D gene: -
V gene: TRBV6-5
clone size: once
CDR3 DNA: TGTGCCAGCAGTTCCGAGTGGACCGGGGAGCTGTTTTTT
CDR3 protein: CASSSEWTGELFF

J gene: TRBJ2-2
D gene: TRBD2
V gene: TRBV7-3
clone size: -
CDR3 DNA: TGTGCCAGCAGGATAACTAGCGGGACCGGGGAGCTGTTTTTT
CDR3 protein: CASRITSGTGELFF

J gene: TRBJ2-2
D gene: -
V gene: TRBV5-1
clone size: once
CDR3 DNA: TGCGCCAGCAGCTCTGGACAGCTTGCCACCGGGGAGCTGTTTTTT
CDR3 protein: CASSSGQLATGELFF

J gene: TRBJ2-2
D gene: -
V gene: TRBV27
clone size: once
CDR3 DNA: TGTGCCAGCAGTTTAGGACTAAGGAGCACCGGGGAGCTGTTTTTT
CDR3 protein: CASSLGLRSTGELFF

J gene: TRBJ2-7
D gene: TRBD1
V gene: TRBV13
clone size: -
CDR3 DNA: TGTGCCAGCGGCCAATTGGGACAGGATAACTACGAGCAGTACTTC
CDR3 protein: CASGQLGQDNYEQYF

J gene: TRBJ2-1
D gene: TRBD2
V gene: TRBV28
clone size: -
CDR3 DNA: TGTGCCAGCAGTTTCCCCACGACTAGCGGGATTTGGAATGAGCAGTTCTTC
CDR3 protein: CASSFPTTSGIWNEQFF

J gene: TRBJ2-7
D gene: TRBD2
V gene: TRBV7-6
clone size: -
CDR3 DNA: TGTGCCAGCAGCTTAAGGGAATCGGGGGGTGTTAGCTCCTACGAGCAGTACTTC
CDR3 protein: CASSLRESGGVSSYEQYF

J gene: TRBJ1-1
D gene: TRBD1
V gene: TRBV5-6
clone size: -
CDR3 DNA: TGTGCCAGCAGCTTGTTAGTTCCGAAAGGGGGCATGAACACTGAAGCTTTCTTT
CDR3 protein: CASSLLVPKGGMNTEAFF

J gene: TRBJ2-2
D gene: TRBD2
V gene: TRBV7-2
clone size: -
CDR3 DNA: TGTGCCAGCAGCTTAGGCGGGAGGGACACCGGGGAGCTGTTTTTT
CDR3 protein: CASSLGGRDTGELFF

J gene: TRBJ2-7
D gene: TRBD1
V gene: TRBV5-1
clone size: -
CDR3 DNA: TGCGCCAGCAGCACGGGGTCCCCGGGACAGGGGGCATACGAGCAGTACTTC
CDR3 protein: CASSTGSPGQGAYEQYF

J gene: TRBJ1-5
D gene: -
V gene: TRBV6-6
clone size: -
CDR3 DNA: TGTGCCAGCAGTTACATAGGGGGTCAGCCCCAGCATTTT
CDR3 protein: CASSYIGGQPQHF

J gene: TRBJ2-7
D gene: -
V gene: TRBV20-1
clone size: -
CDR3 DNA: TGCAGTGCTAGAGGGGCTCAGCAGTACTTC
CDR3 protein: CSARGAQQYF

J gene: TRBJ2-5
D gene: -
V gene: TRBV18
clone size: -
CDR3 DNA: TGTGCCAGCTCCCCCGGGGTCCAAGAGACCCAGTACTTC
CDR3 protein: CASSPGVQETQYF

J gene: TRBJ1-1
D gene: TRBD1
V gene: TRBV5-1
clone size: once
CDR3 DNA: TGCGCCAGCAGCTTGGCGACAGGGGGCTACACTGAAGCTTTCTTT
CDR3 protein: CASSLATGGYTEAFF